The T cell receptor beta chain described here comes from a study of cytomegalovirus exposure and HLA in healthy donors. Findings of the study overall: 164 TCR beta chains were listed as cytomegalovirus-associated. As a later analysis revealed, the rate of TCR association differed by HLA locus, with DRB1 most and HLA-C fewest.

Germline V gene lookup returns CDR1 LGHNA and CDR2 YNFKEQ. The CDR3 consists of 14 residues. V was pared by 6 bases and J by 1 base, with 5 bases of the junction left unmatched. Concerning this clone: Its antigen is currently unknown.

PCR was performed using 60 Vbeta and 13 Jbeta primers. The assay was immunoSEQ multiplex PCR, and TCRdb's table has in-frame clones only and misses some. The sample lists about 150,000 clones, roughly 9.4% occurring once. The J gene is TRBJ1-2, the V gene TRBV4-2, with TRBD1 matching 7 bases. The sequence derives from a male donor in good health and CMV-seronegative. Specimen: PBMCs. CDR3 in amino acids: CASSRRDSNYGYTF. CDR3 bases: TGTGCCAGCAGTCGCCGGGACAGTAACTATGGCTACACCTTC.